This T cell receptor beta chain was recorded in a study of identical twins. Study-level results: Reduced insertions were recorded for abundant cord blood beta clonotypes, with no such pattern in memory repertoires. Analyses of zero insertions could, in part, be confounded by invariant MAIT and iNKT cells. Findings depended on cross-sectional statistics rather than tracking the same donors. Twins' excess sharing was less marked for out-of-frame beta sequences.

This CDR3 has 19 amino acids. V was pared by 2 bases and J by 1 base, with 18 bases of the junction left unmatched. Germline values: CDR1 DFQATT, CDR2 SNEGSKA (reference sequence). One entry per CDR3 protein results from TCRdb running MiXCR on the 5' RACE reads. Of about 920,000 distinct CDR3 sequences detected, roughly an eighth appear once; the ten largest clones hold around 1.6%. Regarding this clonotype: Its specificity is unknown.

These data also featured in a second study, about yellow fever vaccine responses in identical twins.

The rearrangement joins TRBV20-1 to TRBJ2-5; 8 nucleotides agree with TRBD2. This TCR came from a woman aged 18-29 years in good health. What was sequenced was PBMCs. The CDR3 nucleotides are TGCAGTGCTAGACAAGTAGGTCAACTAGCGGATACCCCCCAAGAGACCCAGTACTTC. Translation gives CSARQVGQLADTPQETQYF.